This T cell receptor (beta chain) came from a study of shared T cell receptors in the human thymus. Clones were read by immunoSEQ multiplex PCR, and TCRdb kept only the in-frame ones, dropping some. The table includes about 400,000 clones, just under 95% detected once. CDR3 length: 11 amino acids. CDR1 SGHTA and CDR2 FQGNSA come from the germline V gene. V was clipped by 5 bases and J by 2 bases, with 4 bases between them. The receptor was derived from a human donor. Sequenced: thymocytes. V and J are TRBV7-2 and TRBJ2-7; no clear D. CDR3 in amino acids: CASSHTYEQYF. The CDR3 DNA is TGTGCCAGCAGCCATACCTACGAGCAGTACTTC.